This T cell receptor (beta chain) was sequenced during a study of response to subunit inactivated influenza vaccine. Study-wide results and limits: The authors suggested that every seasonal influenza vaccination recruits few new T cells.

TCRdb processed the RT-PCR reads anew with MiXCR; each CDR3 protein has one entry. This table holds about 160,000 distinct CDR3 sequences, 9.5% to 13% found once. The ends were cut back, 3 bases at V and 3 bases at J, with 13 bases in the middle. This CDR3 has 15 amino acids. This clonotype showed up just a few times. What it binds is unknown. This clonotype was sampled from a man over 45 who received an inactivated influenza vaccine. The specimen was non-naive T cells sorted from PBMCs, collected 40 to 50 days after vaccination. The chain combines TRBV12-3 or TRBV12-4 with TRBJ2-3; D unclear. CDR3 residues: CASSFSGLGTDTQYF. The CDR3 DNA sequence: TGTGCCAGCAGTTTTTCTGGATTAGGGACAGATACGCAGTATTTT.